What follows are 31 T cell receptor beta chains derived from one specimen sequenced in a study of shared clonotypes between healthy human individuals. Some clones are missing from TCRdb's copy, which holds only in-frame ones; the method was immunoSEQ multiplex PCR. The sample holds 450,000 or so clones; 77% are singletons and the top ten take 12%. Specimen: PBMCs. These receptor sequences come from a woman between 40 and 55 years old in good health. Some clones in this sample may be carry-over from other donors' samples.

The CDR3, as DNA: TGTGCCTGGAGAAACAGGGGGCTCGGGGCCAACGTCCTGACTTTC. Translating gives CAWRNRGLGANVLTF. The chain has TRBV30 and TRBJ2-6, with TRBD1 matching over 9 bases. In germline, CDR1 is GTSNPN, CDR2 SVGIG (reference sequence). The V and J ends lost 3 bases and 4 bases, in that order; junction bases with no gene match: 4. The CDR3 is 15 amino acids.

This clone came up a few times. For the CDR3, the DNA is TGTGCCAGCAGCCAAGATGAGGGGGGCCATCAGCCCCAGCATTTT. It encodes CASSQDEGGHQPQHF. The chain is built from TRBV5-5 and TRBJ1-5; perhaps TRBD1 as D (6 bases). Trimming left V 4 bases short and J 5 bases short, with 16 bases between. The CDR3 has 15 residues. The V gene's germline CDR1 is SGHKS and CDR2 YYEKEE (reference sequence). Looking up the rest from reference TRBV5-5 and TRBJ1-5 gives the full variable domain: DAGVTQSPTHLIKTRGQQVTLRCSPISGHKSVSWYQQVLGQGPQFIFQYYEKEERGRGNFPDRFSARQFPNYSSELNVNALLLGDSALYLCASSQDEGGHQPQHFGDGTRLSIL.

To note about this clone: A far larger clone is only one base removed, so a read error is likely. The chain combines TRBV2 with TRBJ2-5; a possible D gene is TRBD2 (6 bases). The CDR3 length is 14 residues. Germline assignment: CDR1 SNHLY and CDR2 FYNNEI. Trimming removed 6 bases from V and 3 bases from J, with 14 bases in between. CDR3 residues: CASRRGLGEETQYF. CDR3 coding DNA: TGTGCCAGCAGGCGGGGCTTGGGGGAAGAGACCCAGTACTTC.

About this clone itself: The junction departs from the called germline gene at one end, perhaps through a read error. The rearrangement uses TRBV4-1 and TRBJ1-2; D unclear. This CDR3 is built from 13 residues. CDR1 MGHRA and CDR2 YSYEKL come from the germline V gene. CDR3 nucleotides: TGTGCCAGCAGCCAAGAATATCAAGGCGGCTACACCTTC. Translated: CASSQEYQGGYTF.

The chain carries TRBV7-2 and TRBJ2-7; D gene uncertain. V was clipped by 5 bases and J by 3 bases, with 11 bases between them. The CDR3 consists of 13 residues. Germline V gene data show CDR1 as SGHTA and CDR2 as FQGNSA. In nucleotides, the CDR3 is TGTGCCAGCAGCCAATCGGGCGTCTACGAGCAGTACTTC. It encodes CASSQSGVYEQYF.

This clone was picked up many times. The chain combines TRBV4-2 with TRBJ2-2, with 9 positions matching TRBD2. Per the germline V gene, CDR1 is LGHNA and CDR2 is YNFKEQ. The CDR3 has 15 residues. Germline trimming cut 3 bases from V and 6 bases from J; bases unmatched to any gene: 5. CDR3 region: CASSQGTSSAGELFF. In DNA form, the CDR3 reads TGTGCCAGCAGCCAGGGGACTAGCAGCGCCGGGGAGCTGTTTTTT.

For this clone: A much more abundant neighbour one base away suggests this may be a read error. This same CDR3 is encoded by further DNA sequences in the sample. The chain recombines TRBV6-1 with TRBJ1-6; D gene ambiguous. The CDR3 totals 14 residues. The germline V gene has CDR1 MNHNS and CDR2 SASEGT. The CDR3: CASSWRHRDSPLHF. In nucleotides, the CDR3 is TGCGCCAGCAGCTGGCGACACCGCGATTCACCCCTCCACTTT.

J is TRBJ1-4 and V is TRBV28, with D perhaps matching TRBD1 (6 bases). Trimming removed 7 bases at V and 6 bases at J, with 15 bases between. Germline V lookup: CDR1 MDHEN, CDR2 SYDVKM. The CDR3 contains 14 residues. CDR3 sequence reads: CASTSQGRDEKLFF. CDR3 DNA sequence: TGTGCCAGCACGTCGCAGGGGCGGGATGAAAAACTGTTTTTT. Full variable domain (missing parts from reference TRBV28 and TRBJ1-4): DVKVTQSSRYLVKRTGEKVFLECVQDMDHENMFWYRQDPGLGLRLIYFSYDVKMKEKGDIPEGYSVSREKKERFSLILESASTNQTSMYLCASTSQGRDEKLFFGSGTQLSVL.

V and J are TRBV27 and TRBJ1-2, with a weak D call TRBD1 (6 bases). V lost 6 bases and J 4 bases, leaving 12 bases between the germline ends. This CDR3 has 13 amino acids. CDR1 MNHEY and CDR2 SMNVEV come from the germline V gene (reference sequence). As DNA, the CDR3 is TGTGCCAGCAGACAGGGTTGGCTCTATGGCTACACCTTC. Translation gives CASRQGWLYGYTF.

The table lists this clone with a few counts. V gene TRBV27 combines with J gene TRBJ1-2; D perhaps matches TRBD1 (5 bases). This CDR3 is 16 amino acids long. The germline V gene encodes CDR1 MNHEY and CDR2 SMNVEV (reference sequence). Trimming left V 2 bases short and J 4 bases short, with 17 bases between. In DNA, the CDR3 is TGTGCCAGCAGTTTAAACTGGGACGGGAGGGCCTATGGCTACACCTTC. Its protein is CASSLNWDGRAYGYTF.

This clone was observed a single time. The chain couples TRBV29-1 to TRBJ2-3, with D uncertain. The V end lost 4 bases, the J end lost 1 base, and 15 bases lay between the germline ends. CDR3 length: 15 residues. CDR1 SQVTM and CDR2 ANQGSEA come from the germline V gene. DNA of the CDR3: TGCAGCGTTGGCTTCGATCCTAGAGGCACAGATACGCAGTATTTT. Translating it yields CSVGFDPRGTDTQYF.

The chain has TRBV30 and TRBJ1-1; 10 bases fit TRBD1. The germline gives CDR1 GTSNPN, CDR2 SVGIG (reference sequence). The CDR3 sequence is 15 residues long. V shed 5 bases and J 10 bases; nucleotides not matched to a gene: 16. CDR3 sequence reads: CAWGGFGTGAGGAFF. Here the CDR3 DNA reads TGTGCCTGGGGGGGATTTGGGACAGGGGCCGGAGGAGCTTTCTTT.

V usage is TRBV7-2 and J usage is TRBJ2-7; 10 bases map to TRBD1. The CDR3 covers 15 residues. In germline, CDR1 is SGHTA, CDR2 FQGNSA. J lost 7 bases, V lost 1 base, and 7 bases had no gene match. The DNA for the CDR3 is TGTGCCAGCAGCTTAGGAGGGGGGACAGGGGTGGAGCAGTACTTC. Translating it yields CASSLGGGTGVEQYF.

V usage is TRBV5-1 and J usage is TRBJ1-1; TRBD1 might be the D (5 bases). The CDR3 length is 15 residues. In germline, CDR1 is SGHRS, CDR2 YFSETQ. Trimming removed 3 bases from V and 3 bases from J, with 15 bases in between. CDR3 region: CASSWGTGGDTEAFF. The CDR3 DNA reads as TGCGCCAGCAGCTGGGGGACGGGTGGGGACACTGAAGCTTTCTTT.

This clone was picked up a small number of times. The rearrangement uses TRBV7-2 and TRBJ2-3; 7 bases line up with TRBD2. CDR1 is SGHTA, CDR2 FQGNSA, per germline. The CDR3 consists of 15 residues. V was pared by 3 bases and J by 0 bases, with 3 bases of the junction left unmatched. The CDR3 DNA reads TGTGCCAGCAGCTTGACTAGCTCCAGCACAGATACGCAGTATTTT. Its translation is CASSLTSSSTDTQYF.

The V and J genes are TRBV10-1 and TRBJ1-1; no definite D call. The CDR3 consists of 15 residues. V lost 5 bases, J lost 3 bases, and 16 bases lay in between. Germline V CDR1 and CDR2: WNHNN, SYGVQD (reference sequence). This chain's CDR3 is CASSWTSAWDTEAFF. In DNA, the CDR3 is TGCGCCAGCAGTTGGACGTCCGCTTGGGACACTGAAGCTTTCTTT.

This CDR3 reads CASSGGTRAYEQYF. CDR3 in DNA: TGTGCCAGCAGTGGGGGGACTAGGGCCTACGAGCAGTACTTC. V usage is TRBV2 and J usage is TRBJ2-7, with 8 bases identical to TRBD2. The CDR3 has 14 amino acids. Per germline, CDR1 SNHLY and CDR2 FYNNEI. Trimming at V came to 4 bases and at J to 2 bases, leaving 4 bases not matched to a gene.

The chain employs TRBV6-6 and TRBJ2-1, with D possibly being TRBD1 or TRBD2 (5 bases each). Trimming shortened V by 5 bases and J by 7 bases, and 12 bases separated the two germline ends. This CDR3 contains 13 residues. Per the germline V gene, CDR1 is MNHNY and CDR2 is SVGAGI (reference sequence). CDR3 coding DNA: TGTGCCAGCAGTACACCCGGGGCGAATGAGCAGTTCTTC. Translated: CASSTPGANEQFF.

Concerning this clone itself: A much larger clone sits a single nucleotide away, making a read error possible. The J gene is TRBJ1-1, the V gene TRBV2, with D unclear. V gave up 4 bases and J gave up 6 bases, with 9 bases separating them. Germline V lookup: CDR1 SNHLY, CDR2 FYNNEI. The CDR3 length is 12 residues. The CDR3 protein is CASSARWSEAFF. In DNA, the CDR3 is TGTGCCAGCAGTGCCAGGTGGTCTGAAGCTTTCTTT.

The chain uses TRBV5-1 and TRBJ2-5; TRBD1 agrees at 8 bases. V dropped 5 bases and J dropped 0; count of bases not matched to a gene: 6. The V gene's germline CDR1 is SGHRS and CDR2 YFSETQ. The CDR3 is 15 residues long. CDR3 sequence reads: CASRRQGQDQETQYF. The CDR3 DNA sequence: TGCGCCAGCAGAAGACAGGGGCAGGACCAAGAGACCCAGTACTTC.

V usage is TRBV10-2 and J usage is TRBJ2-7; 10 positions match TRBD1. CDR1 WSHSY and CDR2 SAAADI come from the germline V gene. The V segment lost 7 bases and the J segment 5 bases; nucleotides outside the gene matches: 5. The CDR3 runs 13 residues. The CDR3 nucleotides read TGCGCCAGCATAGACAGGGGGCTCGACGAGCAGTACTTC. This encodes CASIDRGLDEQYF.

V and J are TRBV18 and TRBJ2-7, with unresolved D. V was trimmed by 0 bases and J by 6 bases, leaving 12 bases between them. CDR1 is KGHSH, CDR2 LQKENI, per germline. This CDR3 is 14 amino acids long. The CDR3 loop reads CASSPPAGPGEQYF. The CDR3 nucleotides are TGTGCCAGCTCACCACCAGCTGGGCCCGGCGAGCAGTACTTC.

Only a few counts were recorded for this clone. The gene calls are TRBV4-1 and TRBJ2-2, with unresolved D. Germline V gene sequence: CDR1 MGHRA, CDR2 YSYEKL. The CDR3 is 16 amino acids. V lost 0 bases to trimming and J lost 5 bases, with 13 bases between them. CDR3 nucleotide sequence: TGCGCCAGCAGCCAAGATGTTGGTGGAGAGACCGGGGAGCTGTTTTTT. Its translation is CASSQDVGGETGELFF.

Many counts were recorded for this clone. This sequence joins TRBV28 and TRBJ1-2; 10 positions match TRBD1. Unmatched junction bases numbered 1, after V lost 2 bases and J lost 7 bases. The CDR3 is 13 residues long. CDR1 and CDR2 from the germline V gene are MDHEN and SYDVKM. CDR3 in amino acids: CASSLDRGLGYTF. CDR3 DNA: TGTGCCAGCAGTTTAGACAGGGGGCTTGGCTACACCTTC.

In this sample, this clone turned up a few times. The V gene is TRBV7-8, the J gene TRBJ2-7; 13 positions match TRBD2. The ends lost 5 bases at V and 1 base at J; junction bases unmatched: 8. This CDR3 contains 17 residues. CDR1 is SGHVS and CDR2 is FQNEAQ in the germline V gene. The CDR3 here is CASSLGTSGEFSYEQYF. In nucleotides, the CDR3 is TGTGCCAGCAGCCTCGGGACTAGCGGGGAATTTTCCTACGAGCAGTACTTC.

This clone was seen more than once but under ten times. This sample includes further DNA sequences coding for the same CDR3. The rearrangement joins TRBV7-3 to TRBJ2-1; 8 bases align to TRBD2. The CDR3 sequence is 14 residues long. The germline V gene encodes CDR1 SGHTA and CDR2 FQGTGA. After removal of 0 bases from V and 5 bases from J, the junction contained 0 bases not matched to a gene. Here the CDR3 reads CASSLTSGNNEQFF. For the CDR3, the DNA is TGTGCCAGCAGCTTAACTAGCGGGAACAATGAGCAGTTCTTC.

This chain links TRBV4-3 with TRBJ1-5, with D uncertain. V lost 0 bases and J 3 bases, leaving 12 bases between the germline ends. Germline CDR1 reads LGHNA; CDR2 reads YSLEER. The CDR3 is made up of 16 amino acids. The CDR3 region is CASSQDSATLNQPQHF. DNA of the CDR3: TGCGCCAGCAGCCAAGACAGCGCGACACTCAATCAGCCCCAGCATTTT.

The chain joins TRBV5-5 to TRBJ2-2; D call uncertain. The CDR3 length is 15 residues. Germline-derived CDR1 and CDR2 are SGHKS and YYEKEE (reference sequence). Trimming removed 4 bases from V and 1 base from J, with 11 bases in between. CDR3 coding DNA: TGTGCCAGCAGCGACGAGAAACAGAACACCGGGGAGCTGTTTTTT. Amino acids: CASSDEKQNTGELFF.

This chain joins TRBV28 and TRBJ2-2; 8 positions match TRBD2. Germline CDR1 and CDR2: MDHEN and SYDVKM. This CDR3 is built from 15 residues. Germline trimming cut 6 bases from V and 6 bases from J; bases unmatched to any gene: 9. This chain's CDR3 is CASRHRAGGPGELFF. The CDR3 DNA is TGTGCCAGCAGGCATCGGGCGGGGGGCCCCGGGGAGCTGTTTTTT. Filled out from reference TRBV28 and TRBJ2-2, the complete variable domain reads DVKVTQSSRYLVKRTGEKVFLECVQDMDHENMFWYRQDPGLGLRLIYFSYDVKMKEKGDIPEGYSVSREKKERFSLILESASTNQTSMYLCASRHRAGGPGELFFGEGSRLTVL.

Here the CDR3 reads CASSELPYNEQFF. In nucleotides, the CDR3 is TGTGCCAGCAGTGAGCTACCCTACAATGAGCAGTTCTTC. This sequence joins TRBV6-1 and TRBJ2-1; D unclear. V was pared by 3 bases and J by 2 bases, with 5 bases between. The germline V gene encodes CDR1 MNHNS and CDR2 SASEGT. This CDR3 has 13 amino acids.

This clone was detected ten times or more. Additional DNA sequences in this sample encode the identical CDR3. The V call is TRBV10-3, the J call TRBJ2-5; 7 bases agree with TRBD2. CDR3 length: 14 residues. V shed 7 bases, J shed 4 bases, and the junction held 9 bases outside the gene matches. The germline V gene encodes CDR1 ENHRY and CDR2 SYGVKD. The CDR3 sequence is CAIKGGPGGETQYF. DNA for the CDR3: TGTGCCATCAAGGGAGGGCCTGGGGGAGAGACCCAGTACTTC.